One and the same sample provided the 21 T cell receptor beta chains below, sequenced in a study of T cell repertoires in cytomegalovirus infection. TCRdb re-derived calls from the reads in MiXCR, one entry per CDR3 protein. The sample gives 700,000 to 950,000 distinct CDR3 sequences, less than 35% of which show up once; 9.5% to 15% is in the top ten. Their cognate antigens are unknown. The material sequenced was cultured CD8+ T cells from PBMCs, taken from culture after CMV antigen stimulation. Receptors were obtained from a human donor in good health (CMV status not recorded). Some clones in this sample may be carry-over from other donors' samples.

The table lists this clonotype with a few counts. J is TRBJ2-7 and V is TRBV19, with D tentatively TRBD1 (6 bases). Germline V gene data show CDR1 as LNHDA and CDR2 as SQIVND (reference sequence). V lost 5 bases, J lost 2 bases, and 10 bases lay in between. The CDR3 extends over 13 amino acids. CDR3 sequence (DNA): TGTGCCAGTAGTGCCCGGGACACCTACGAGCAGTACGTC. It encodes CASSARDTYEQYV.

The chain carries TRBV6-5 and TRBJ2-7, with D tentatively TRBD2 (6 bases). The CDR3 length is 15 residues. Germline CDR1 MNHEY, CDR2 SVGAGI. V was shortened by 2 bases and J by 2 bases, with 13 bases between the two germline ends. CDR3 nucleotides: TGTGCCAGCAGTTACCCGGGACTCCCCGCCTACGAGCAGTACTTC. This codes for CASSYPGLPAYEQYF.

This clonotype has just a few counts. The chain employs TRBV28 and TRBJ1-1; 12 bases align to TRBD1. Germline lookup yields CDR1 MDHEN and CDR2 SYDVKM. The CDR3 extends over 19 amino acids. V lost 5 bases and J lost 6; bases outside the gene matches: 19. CDR3 amino acids: CASSDDWVGTGGSDAEAFF. The CDR3, as DNA: TGTGCCAGCAGTGATGATTGGGTAGGGACAGGGGGCTCCGATGCTGAAGCTTTCTTT.

The genes are TRBV7-9 and TRBJ2-1; 13 bases line up with TRBD2. The V and J ends lost 5 bases and 3 bases, in that order; junction bases with no gene match: 4. Germline loops: CDR1 SEHNR, CDR2 FQNEAQ (reference sequence). The CDR3 covers 16 residues. CDR3 in amino acids: CASSPLAGGNYNEQFF. The CDR3 DNA follows: TGTGCCAGCAGCCCACTAGCGGGGGGGAACTACAATGAGCAGTTCTTC.

This clonotype was found a few times. V is TRBV4-1 and J is TRBJ1-6, with D possibly TRBD1 on 6 matching bases. Germline V lookup: CDR1 MGHRA, CDR2 YSYEKL. V was shortened by 0 bases and J by 11 bases, with 20 bases between the two germline ends. The CDR3 extends over 17 amino acids. CDR3 DNA sequence: TGCGCCAGCAGCCAAGATGGGACGGATACGAGGGGGGCACCCCTCCACTTT. It encodes CASSQDGTDTRGAPLHF.

This clonotype was observed at least ten times. This sequence joins TRBV7-9 and TRBJ2-1, with 13 positions matching TRBD2. Per germline, CDR1 SEHNR and CDR2 FQNEAQ (reference sequence). CDR3 length equals 16 residues. J gave up 4 bases and V 5 bases, and 5 bases lay outside the gene matches. CDR3 nucleotide sequence: TGTGCCAGCAGCGAGACTAGCGGGGGGCCTTACAATGAGCAGTTCTTC. Its protein product is CASSETSGGPYNEQFF.

This clonotype has ten or more counts. The rearrangement links TRBV7-3 to TRBJ1-5; possibly TRBD1 for D (5 bases). Germline CDR1 is SGHTA and CDR2 is FQGTGA. The CDR3 has 22 residues. V lost 0 bases and J lost 0, with 27 bases in between. CDR3 amino acids: CASSLTGDRLDTGDYSNQPQHF. CDR3 bases: TGTGCCAGCAGCTTAACGGGTGACCGACTGGATACAGGAGACTATAGCAATCAGCCCCAGCATTTT.

This clonotype was found a few times. V and J are TRBV15 and TRBJ1-5; unclear D gene. Germline CDR1 is LNHNV and CDR2 is YYDKDF (reference sequence). V lost 4 bases to trimming and J lost 4 bases, with 11 bases between them. The length of the CDR3 is 14 residues. The CDR3 is CATSTTAGNQPQHF. The CDR3 DNA reads as TGTGCCACCAGCACAACCGCTGGTAATCAGCCCCAGCATTTT.

The genes are TRBV7-9 and TRBJ2-2; TRBD2 matches at 10 bases. The V segment lost 4 bases and the J segment 4 bases; nucleotides outside the gene matches: 15. The CDR3 length is 19 residues. Germline V gene sequence: CDR1 SEHNR, CDR2 FQNEAQ (reference sequence). In nucleotides, the CDR3 is TGTGCCAGCAGCTCGCTAGCGGGGGTCAAACGCGGCGGCACCGGGGAGCTGTTTTTT. It codes for CASSSLAGVKRGGTGELFF.

This clonotype was seen only a few times. The CDR3 sequence is CASSAYTSGGTDTQYF. In nucleotides, the CDR3 is TGTGCCAGCAGTGCGTATACTAGCGGGGGCACAGATACGCAGTATTTT. This sequence joins TRBV6-1 and TRBJ2-3; 10 positions match TRBD2. This CDR3 has 16 amino acids. The junction had 5 bases not matched to a gene; V was cut back by 4 bases and J by 1 base. Germline values: CDR1 MNHNS, CDR2 SASEGT.

This clonotype was observed a handful of times. This chain links TRBV7-6 with TRBJ2-5, with 9 nucleotides matching TRBD1. The CDR3 covers 15 residues. CDR1 is SGHVS and CDR2 is FNYEAQ in the germline V gene. The trim removed 1 base at V and 6 bases at J, leaving 6 bases unmatched. The chain's CDR3 is CASSLGQGDGKTQYF. The CDR3 DNA reads TGTGCCAGCAGCTTAGGACAGGGGGACGGGAAGACCCAGTACTTC.

The rearrangement joins TRBV19 to TRBJ2-3; tentative D call: TRBD1 (6 bases). This CDR3 is built from 14 residues. Deletions cut 10 bases from V and 2 bases from J, with 16 bases between. Germline V gives CDR1 LNHDA, CDR2 SQIVND (reference sequence). The CDR3 reads CATQQGPNTDTQYF. In nucleotides, the CDR3 is TGTGCCACCCAACAGGGTCCCAACACAGATACGCAGTATTTT.

J is TRBJ2-3 and V is TRBV7-6; D ambiguous. Germline V gene lookup returns CDR1 SGHVS and CDR2 FNYEAQ. The CDR3 is 16 amino acids. Trimming took 5 bases from V and 0 from J, leaving 15 bases between them. The CDR3 here is CASSPSSAISTDTQYF. CDR3 DNA: TGTGCCAGCAGCCCTAGTTCAGCGATTAGCACAGATACGCAGTATTTT. The entire variable domain, with the rest obtained from reference TRBV7-6 and TRBJ2-3, is as follows: GAGVSQSPRYKVTKRGQDVALRCDPISGHVSLYWYRQALGQGPEFLTYFNYEAQQDKSGLPNDRFSAERPEGSISTLTIQRTEQRDSAMYRCASSPSSAISTDTQYFGPGTRLTVL.

The table lists this clonotype with a few counts. The V call is TRBV7-6, the J call TRBJ2-1; 10 positions agree with TRBD2. The germline CDR1 and CDR2 sequences are SGHVS and FNYEAQ. V was clipped by 3 bases and J by 9 bases; unmatched bases: 8. The length of the CDR3 is 15 residues. CDR3 in amino acids: CASSFSGGALSEQFF. In nucleotides, the CDR3 is TGTGCCAGCAGCTTCAGCGGGGGGGCCCTTAGTGAGCAGTTCTTC.

The chain links TRBV28 to TRBJ1-1; 7 nucleotides agree with TRBD1. The CDR3 loop spans 16 amino acids. Looked up from germline, CDR1 is MDHEN and CDR2 is SYDVKM. Germline trimming cut 6 bases from V and 1 base from J; bases unmatched to any gene: 11. In DNA, the CDR3 is TGTGCCAGCAGCCCCCCGGGTGGGACAGCGAACACTGAAGCTTTCTTT. Its translation is CASSPPGGTANTEAFF.

The V gene is TRBV6-2 or TRBV6-3, the J gene TRBJ2-2; tentatively, D is TRBD2 (6 bases). The ends were cut back, 1 base at V and 0 bases at J, with 12 bases in the middle. CDR1 is MNHEY, CDR2 SVGEGT, per germline. The CDR3 has 17 residues. The CDR3 protein is CASSYLEGFSNTGELFF. Written as DNA, the CDR3 is TGTGCCAGCAGTTACTTGGAGGGGTTTTCGAACACCGGGGAGCTGTTTTTT.

This chain links TRBV4-1 with TRBJ1-1; tentative D call: TRBD1 (5 bases). Germline assignment: CDR1 MGHRA and CDR2 YSYEKL. The CDR3 totals 14 residues. Trimming cost V 4 bases and J 2 bases, with 11 bases left between them. CDR3 residues: CASSRTTGNTEAFF. DNA of the CDR3: TGCGCCAGCAGCCGCACAACAGGTAACACTGAAGCTTTCTTT.

Comments on this clonotype: A much larger clone lies one base from this, so it may be a read error. The rearrangement uses TRBV12-3 or TRBV12-4 and TRBJ2-1; the D gene could be TRBD1 or TRBD2 (5 bases each). Trimming stripped 5 bases from V and 1 base from J, with 27 bases between. The CDR3 spans 20 residues. This CDR3 is CASSPPGWGFLLESYNEQFF. The CDR3 coding sequence is TGTGCCAGCAGTCCCCCTGGGTGGGGGTTCCTCCTGGAGTCCTACAATGAGCAGTTCTTC.

The V gene is TRBV10-3, the J gene TRBJ1-1; D call uncertain. The V gene's germline CDR1 is ENHRY and CDR2 SYGVKD. Trimming stripped 0 bases from V and 3 bases from J, with 17 bases between. The CDR3 length is 17 residues. The CDR3 loop is CAISESLRGRADTEAFF. CDR3 sequence (DNA): TGTGCCATCAGTGAGTCCCTCCGGGGTAGGGCAGACACTGAAGCTTTCTTT.

A remark on this clonotype: One junction end does not reproduce the germline sequence, and a read error may be involved. V is TRBV10-3 and J is TRBJ2-6; possibly TRBD1 for D (5 bases). The CDR3 sequence is 15 residues long. Germline CDR1 is ENHRY and CDR2 is SYGVKD. The CDR3 region has the DNA TGTGCCATCAGTGGGAGAGTGGCTGGGGCCAACGTCCTGAATTTC. Amino acid sequence: CAISGRVAGANVLNF.

The chain uses TRBV27 and TRBJ2-2, with unresolved D. This CDR3 is 15 amino acids long. V lost 1 base, J lost 3 bases, and 9 bases lay in between. Per germline, CDR1 MNHEY and CDR2 SMNVEV (reference sequence). CDR3 DNA: TGTGCCAGCAGTTTATTAGGGCCATACACCGGGGAGCTGTTTTTT. It is translated as CASSLLGPYTGELFF.